The T cell receptor (beta chain) under discussion was sequenced for a study of blood T cell repertoires in COVID-19. Across the whole study: Acute-phase and convalescent COVID-19 samples originated in the United States, Italy and Spain.

Germline V gives CDR1 MNHEY, CDR2 SMNVEV (reference sequence). Trimming pared 3 bases from V and 7 bases from J, leaving 19 bases between. This CDR3 comprises 15 residues. One Seattle source followed patients from active infection through their disease course. As handled by the study authors: It was from reference gene primer amplification that nucleated cell counts were estimated. Method: immunoSEQ multiplex PCR; TCRdb's copy keeps in-frame clones and lacks some. The DNA was the basis for D and trimming; V, J and clone size are from that table. The repertoire holds about 50,000 clones, 89% seen once, with 43% in the top ten.

The rearrangement uses TRBV27 and TRBJ2-7, with D unclear. The sequenced material came from peripheral blood. The TCR comes from an older woman with COVID-19, enrolled during active disease. The CDR3 bases are TGTGCCAGCAGTTTGCGAGACTCCCACCTTCGGGAGCAGTACTTC. Translation: CASSLRDSHLREQYF.